What follows describes a single TCR beta chain. The antigen is unknown. Naive-designated CD8 cells lacked CD45RO, were positively enriched for CCR7, and omitted terminally differentiated effector memory CD45RA+ cells. These data are taken from a study of shared clonotypes between healthy human individuals. Study-level information: Aged 18 to 49, the donors were a couple of women and a few men.

V was trimmed by 4 bases and J by 0 bases, leaving 10 bases between them. The CDR3 runs 14 residues. Looked up from germline, CDR1 is SGHRS and CDR2 is YFSETQ. Study-wide points: Though the depth was large, rarefaction showed that sorted-subset sequencing was incomplete.

It was at deep level that the assay was run. Only in-frame clones appear in the TCRdb table, and some are missing; sequencing was by immunoSEQ multiplex PCR. The sample includes about 2 million clones, roughly 95% seen only once; the top ten take 0.9% to 1.4%. The rearrangement uses TRBV5-1 and TRBJ1-1, with D unclear. The sample taken for sequencing was naive CD8+ T cells sorted from blood. The receptor was derived from a man younger than 35 in good health. In nucleotides, the CDR3 is TGCGCCAGCAGCGATAGACACATGAACACTGAAGCTTTCTTT. Protein product: CASSDRHMNTEAFF.